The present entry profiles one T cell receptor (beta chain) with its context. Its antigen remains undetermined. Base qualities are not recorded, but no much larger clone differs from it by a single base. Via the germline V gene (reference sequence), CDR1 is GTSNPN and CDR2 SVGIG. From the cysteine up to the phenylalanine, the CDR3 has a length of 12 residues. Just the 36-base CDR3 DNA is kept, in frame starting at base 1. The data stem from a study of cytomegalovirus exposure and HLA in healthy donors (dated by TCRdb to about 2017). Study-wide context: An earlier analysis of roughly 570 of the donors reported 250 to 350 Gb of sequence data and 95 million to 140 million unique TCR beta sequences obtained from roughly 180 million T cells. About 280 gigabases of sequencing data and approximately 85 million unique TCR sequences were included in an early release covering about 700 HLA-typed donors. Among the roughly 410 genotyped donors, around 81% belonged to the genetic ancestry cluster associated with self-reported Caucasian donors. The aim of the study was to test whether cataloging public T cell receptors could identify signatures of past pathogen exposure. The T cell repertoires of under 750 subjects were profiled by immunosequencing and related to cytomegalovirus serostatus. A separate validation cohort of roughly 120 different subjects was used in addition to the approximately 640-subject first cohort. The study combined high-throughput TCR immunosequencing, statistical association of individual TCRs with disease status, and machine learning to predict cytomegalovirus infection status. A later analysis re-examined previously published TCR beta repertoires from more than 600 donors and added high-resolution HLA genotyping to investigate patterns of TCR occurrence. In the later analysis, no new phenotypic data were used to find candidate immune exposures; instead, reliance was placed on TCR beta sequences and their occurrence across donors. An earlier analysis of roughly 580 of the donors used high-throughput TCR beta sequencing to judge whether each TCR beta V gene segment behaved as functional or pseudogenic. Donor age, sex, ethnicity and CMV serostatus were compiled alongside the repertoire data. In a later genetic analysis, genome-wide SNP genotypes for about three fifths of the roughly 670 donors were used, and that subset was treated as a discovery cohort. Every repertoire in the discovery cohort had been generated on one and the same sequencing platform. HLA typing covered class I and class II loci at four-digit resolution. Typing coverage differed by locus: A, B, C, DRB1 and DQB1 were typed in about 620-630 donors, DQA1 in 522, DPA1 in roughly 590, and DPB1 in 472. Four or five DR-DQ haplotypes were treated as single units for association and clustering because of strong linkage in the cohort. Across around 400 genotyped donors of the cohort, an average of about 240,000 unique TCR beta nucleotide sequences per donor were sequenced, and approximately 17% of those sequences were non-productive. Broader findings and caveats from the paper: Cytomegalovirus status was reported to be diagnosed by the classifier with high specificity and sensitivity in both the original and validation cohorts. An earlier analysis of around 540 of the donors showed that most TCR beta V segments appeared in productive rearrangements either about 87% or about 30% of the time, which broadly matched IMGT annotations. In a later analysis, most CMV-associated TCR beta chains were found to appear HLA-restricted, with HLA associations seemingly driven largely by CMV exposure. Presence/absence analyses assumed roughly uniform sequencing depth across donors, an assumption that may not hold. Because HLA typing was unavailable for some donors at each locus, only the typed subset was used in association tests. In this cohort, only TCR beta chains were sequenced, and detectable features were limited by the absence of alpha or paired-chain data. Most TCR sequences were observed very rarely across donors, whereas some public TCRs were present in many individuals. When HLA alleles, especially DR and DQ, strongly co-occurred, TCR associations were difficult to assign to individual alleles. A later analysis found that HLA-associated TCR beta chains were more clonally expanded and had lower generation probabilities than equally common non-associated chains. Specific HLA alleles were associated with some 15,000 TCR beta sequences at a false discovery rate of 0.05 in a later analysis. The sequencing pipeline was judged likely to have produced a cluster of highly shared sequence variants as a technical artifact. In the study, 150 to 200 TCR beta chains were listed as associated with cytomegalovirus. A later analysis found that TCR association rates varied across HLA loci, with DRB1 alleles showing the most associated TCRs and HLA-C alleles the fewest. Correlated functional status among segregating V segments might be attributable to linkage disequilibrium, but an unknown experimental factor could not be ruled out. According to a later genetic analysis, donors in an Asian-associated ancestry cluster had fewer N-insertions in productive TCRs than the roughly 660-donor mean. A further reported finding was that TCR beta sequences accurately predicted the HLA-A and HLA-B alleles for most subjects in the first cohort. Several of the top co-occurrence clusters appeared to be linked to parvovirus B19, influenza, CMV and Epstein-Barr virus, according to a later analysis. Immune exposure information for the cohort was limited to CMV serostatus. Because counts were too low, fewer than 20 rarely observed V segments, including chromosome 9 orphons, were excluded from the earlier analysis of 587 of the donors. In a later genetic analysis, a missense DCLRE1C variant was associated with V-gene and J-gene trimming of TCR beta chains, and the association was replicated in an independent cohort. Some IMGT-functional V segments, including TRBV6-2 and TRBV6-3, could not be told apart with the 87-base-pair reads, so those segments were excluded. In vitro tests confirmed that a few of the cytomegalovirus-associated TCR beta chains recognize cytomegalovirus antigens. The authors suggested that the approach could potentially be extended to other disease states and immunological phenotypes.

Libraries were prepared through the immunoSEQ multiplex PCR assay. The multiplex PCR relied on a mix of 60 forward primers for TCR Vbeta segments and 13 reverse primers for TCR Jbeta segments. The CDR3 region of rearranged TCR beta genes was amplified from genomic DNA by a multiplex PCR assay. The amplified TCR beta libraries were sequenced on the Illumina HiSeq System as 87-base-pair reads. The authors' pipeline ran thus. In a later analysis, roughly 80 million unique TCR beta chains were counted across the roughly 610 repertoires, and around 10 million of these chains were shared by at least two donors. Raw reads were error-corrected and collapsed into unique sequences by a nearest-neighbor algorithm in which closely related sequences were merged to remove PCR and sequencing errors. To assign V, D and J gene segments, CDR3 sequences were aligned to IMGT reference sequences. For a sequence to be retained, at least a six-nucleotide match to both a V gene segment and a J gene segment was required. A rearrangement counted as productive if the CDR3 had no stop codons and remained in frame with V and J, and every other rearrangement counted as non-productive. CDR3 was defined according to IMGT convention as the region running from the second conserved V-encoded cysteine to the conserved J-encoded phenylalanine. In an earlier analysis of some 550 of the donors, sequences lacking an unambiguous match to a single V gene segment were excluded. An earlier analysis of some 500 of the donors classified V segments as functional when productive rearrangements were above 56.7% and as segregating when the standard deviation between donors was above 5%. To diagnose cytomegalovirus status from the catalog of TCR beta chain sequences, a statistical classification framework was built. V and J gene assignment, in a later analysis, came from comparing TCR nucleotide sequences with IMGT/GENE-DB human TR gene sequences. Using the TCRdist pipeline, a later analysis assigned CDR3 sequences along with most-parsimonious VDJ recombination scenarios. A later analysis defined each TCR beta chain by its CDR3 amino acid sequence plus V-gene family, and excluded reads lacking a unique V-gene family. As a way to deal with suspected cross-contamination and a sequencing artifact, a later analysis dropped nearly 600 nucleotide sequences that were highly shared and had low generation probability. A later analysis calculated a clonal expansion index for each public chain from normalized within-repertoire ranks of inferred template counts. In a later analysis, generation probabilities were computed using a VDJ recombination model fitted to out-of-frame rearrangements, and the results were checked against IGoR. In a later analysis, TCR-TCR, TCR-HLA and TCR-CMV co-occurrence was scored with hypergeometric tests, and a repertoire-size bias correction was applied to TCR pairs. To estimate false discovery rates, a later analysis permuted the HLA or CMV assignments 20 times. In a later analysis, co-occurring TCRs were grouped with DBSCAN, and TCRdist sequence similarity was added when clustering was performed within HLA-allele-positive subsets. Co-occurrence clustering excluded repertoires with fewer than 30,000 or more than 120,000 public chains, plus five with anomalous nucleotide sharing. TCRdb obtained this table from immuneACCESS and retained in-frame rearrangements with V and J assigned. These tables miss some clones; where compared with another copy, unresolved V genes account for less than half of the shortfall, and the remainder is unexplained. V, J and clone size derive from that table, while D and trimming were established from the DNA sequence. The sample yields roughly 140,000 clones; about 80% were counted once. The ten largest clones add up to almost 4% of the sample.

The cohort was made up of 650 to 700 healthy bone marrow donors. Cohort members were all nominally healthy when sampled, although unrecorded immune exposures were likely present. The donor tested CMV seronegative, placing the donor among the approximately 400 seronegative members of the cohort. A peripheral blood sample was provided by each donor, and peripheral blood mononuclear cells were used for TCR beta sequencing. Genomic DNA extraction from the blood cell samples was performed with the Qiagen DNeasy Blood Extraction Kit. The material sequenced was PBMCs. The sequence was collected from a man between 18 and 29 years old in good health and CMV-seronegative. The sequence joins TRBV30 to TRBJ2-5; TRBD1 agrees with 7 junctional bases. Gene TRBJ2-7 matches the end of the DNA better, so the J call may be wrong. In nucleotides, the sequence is TGTGCCTGGAGCGGGACAGCCCACGAGCAGTACTTC. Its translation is CAWSGTAHEQYF.